The 12 T cell receptor beta chains reported below all come from one sample, sequenced in a study of T cell repertoires in cytomegalovirus infection. For these TCRs, the target antigens are not known. In TCRdb, the reads were re-called with MiXCR into one record per CDR3 protein. The sample has 650,000 to 900,000 distinct CDR3 sequences; roughly 28% are singletons. Sequenced here: cultured CD8+ T cells from PBMCs, sampled from culture after CMV antigen stimulation. These receptors were obtained from a human donor in good health (CMV status not recorded). Some clones in this sample may be carry-over from other donors' samples.

The V gene is TRBV4-3, the J gene TRBJ1-2; D gene ambiguous. V was pared by 0 bases and J by 7 bases, with 12 bases between. The CDR3 contains 14 residues. Germline CDR1 is LGHNA and CDR2 is YSLEER. This chain's CDR3 is CASSQDRASTGYTF. The CDR3 DNA sequence: TGCGCCAGCAGCCAAGATAGGGCATCAACTGGCTACACCTTC.

This clonotype has more than one count but fewer than ten. The chain combines TRBV13 with TRBJ2-4, with TRBD1 matching 8 bases. The CDR3 totals 16 residues. The V gene end was trimmed by 1 base and the J gene end by 3 bases; junction bases not matched to a gene: 5. CDR1 and CDR2 from the germline V gene are PRHDT and FYEKMQ (reference sequence). CDR3 sequence reads: CASSLEGQARKNIQYF. In DNA, the CDR3 is TGTGCCAGCAGCTTAGAGGGACAGGCACGCAAAAACATTCAGTACTTC.

The chain has TRBV7-6 and TRBJ2-1; 12 bases fit TRBD2. The CDR3 is 16 residues long. V was clipped by 6 bases and J by 8 bases; unmatched bases: 11. The germline V gene encodes CDR1 SGHVS and CDR2 FNYEAQ. The CDR3 nucleotides are TGTGCCAGCAGTGACCTAGCGGGGGGGAAGTGGCATGAGCAGTTCTTC. Its translation: CASSDLAGGKWHEQFF.

This sequence joins TRBV27 and TRBJ1-5; possibly TRBD1 for D (5 bases). V dropped 4 bases and J dropped 5 bases, with 12 bases sitting between them. The CDR3 loop spans 14 amino acids. Germline V gene data show CDR1 as MNHEY and CDR2 as SMNVEV (reference sequence). The CDR3 is CASSSERGHQPQHF. CDR3 DNA sequence: TGTGCCAGCAGTTCCGAAAGGGGCCATCAGCCCCAGCATTTT.

This clonotype has just a few counts. The V and J genes are TRBV4-1 and TRBJ2-3, with unresolved D. The length of the CDR3 is 14 residues. Per the germline V gene, CDR1 is MGHRA and CDR2 is YSYEKL. Trimming pared 1 base from V and 2 bases from J, leaving 7 bases between. In DNA, the CDR3 is TGCGCCAGCAGCCAAGCGAAATTCACAGATACGCAGTATTTT. Its translation: CASSQAKFTDTQYF.

In DNA, the CDR3 is TGTGCCAGCTCACCGAGCGGGGGGTCGAACACTGAAGCTTTCTTT. This codes for CASSPSGGSNTEAFF. This chain joins TRBV18 and TRBJ1-1; D possibly corresponds to TRBD1 (5 bases). The CDR3 has 15 residues. V lost 3 bases, J lost 1 base, and 12 bases lay in between. Germline CDR1 and CDR2: KGHSH and LQKENI. The whole variable domain, filled in from reference TRBV18 and TRBJ1-1, reads NAGVMQNPRHLVRRRGQEARLRCSPMKGHSHVYWYRQLPEEGLKFMVYLQKENIIDESGMPKERFSAEFPKEGPSILRIQQVVRGDSAAYFCASSPSGGSNTEAFFGQGTRLTVV.

This clonotype has only a few counts. This rearrangement joins TRBV9 to TRBJ1-1; tentative D call: TRBD1 (5 bases). Germline V CDR1 and CDR2: SGDLS, YYNGEE. CDR3 size: 14 residues. V lost 0 bases to trimming and J lost 6 bases, with 12 bases between them. The CDR3 DNA follows: TGTGCCAGCAGCGTAGGGGGCCTTTTCGCTGAAGCTTTCTTT. The encoded protein is CASSVGGLFAEAFF.

This clonotype came up a few times. The CDR3 sequence: CASSLARTSGGTSYNEQFF. The CDR3 bases are TGTGCCAGCAGCTTGGCCCGGACTAGCGGGGGGACAAGTTACAATGAGCAGTTCTTC. V is TRBV7-6 and J is TRBJ2-1, with TRBD2 identical over 14 bases. V gave up 3 bases and J gave up 4 bases; unmatched junction bases: 11. The CDR3 totals 19 residues. Germline lookup yields CDR1 SGHVS and CDR2 FNYEAQ.

This clonotype was picked up one time. The chain couples TRBV7-9 to TRBJ2-7, with TRBD2 matching over 9 bases. Trimming cost V 4 bases and J 6 bases; bases outside gene matches: 16. The V gene's germline CDR1 is SEHNR and CDR2 FQNEAQ (reference sequence). The CDR3 loop spans 17 amino acids. The CDR3 spells CASSSPSTSGKSVEQYF. The CDR3 DNA sequence: TGTGCCAGCAGCTCCCCATCGACTAGCGGAAAATCGGTCGAGCAGTACTTC.

The chain links TRBV5-4 to TRBJ2-1; TRBD1 aligns across 7 bases. Looked up from germline, CDR1 is SGHNT and CDR2 is YYREEE (reference sequence). V gave up 2 bases and J gave up 0 bases; unmatched junction bases: 2. The length of the CDR3 is 15 residues. The CDR3 sequence is CASSFDRVSYNEQFF. The CDR3 DNA is TGTGCCAGCAGCTTCGACAGGGTCTCCTACAATGAGCAGTTCTTC. The variable domain in full, with the rest retrieved from reference TRBV5-4 and TRBJ2-1, is ETGVTQSPTHLIKTRGQQVTLRCSSQSGHNTVSWYQQALGQGPQFIFQYYREEENGRGNFPPRFSGLQFPNYSSELNVNALELDDSALYLCASSFDRVSYNEQFFGPGTRLTVL.

The table lists this clonotype with many counts. This chain joins TRBV7-2 and TRBJ1-5; no firm D call. The CDR3 spans 14 residues. Germline-derived CDR1 and CDR2 are SGHTA and FQGNSA. Trimming removed 3 bases at V and 3 bases at J, with 9 bases between. For the CDR3, the DNA is TGTGCCAGCAGCTTGAATAGGGTCAATCAGCCCCAGCATTTT. Encoded protein: CASSLNRVNQPQHF.

This clonotype was seen many times. The chain joins TRBV7-2 to TRBJ2-2; the D gene is possibly TRBD1 (6 bases). CDR1 and CDR2 from the germline V gene are SGHTA and FQGNSA. The CDR3 sequence is 16 residues long. V lost 4 bases and J 5 bases, leaving 17 bases between the germline ends. The CDR3 reads CASSSGRDTLTGELFF. CDR3 DNA: TGTGCCAGCAGCTCCGGCCGGGACACCTTAACCGGGGAGCTGTTTTTT.